Listed here are 29 T cell receptor beta chains from one sample, sequenced in a study of OX40 agonist ivuxolimab in advanced cancers. This table comes from immunoSEQ multiplex PCR, and its TCRdb copy is limited to in-frame clones, with some not included. The data hold fewer than 80,000 clones, with 85% observed a single time. The starting material was CD4+ or CD8+ T cells sorted from blood, obtained in a trial of the OX40 agonist ivuxolimab. Receptors were obtained from an adult with an advanced solid tumor such as melanoma, head and neck, liver or kidney cancer.

This clone showed up just once. The V and J genes are TRBV7-3 and TRBJ2-2, with D tentatively TRBD1 (6 bases). With 5 bases removed from V and 6 bases from J, the gap between germline ends came to 16 bases. Germline CDR1 is SGHTA and CDR2 is FQGTGA. CDR3 length: 15 residues. The CDR3 spells CASSARPQGSGELFF. The CDR3 nucleotides are TGTGCCAGCAGCGCAAGACCCCAGGGGTCCGGGGAGCTGTTTTTT.

V is TRBV28 and J is TRBJ1-2, with D perhaps matching TRBD1 (6 bases). Germline loops: CDR1 MDHEN, CDR2 SYDVKM. This CDR3 contains 15 residues. With 4 bases removed from V and 4 bases from J, the gap between germline ends came to 16 bases. The chain's CDR3 is CASSYLAGAGYGYTF. The CDR3 region has the DNA TGTGCCAGCAGTTACCTAGCAGGGGCCGGCTATGGCTACACCTTC.

The rearrangement joins TRBV19 to TRBJ2-5; 11 positions match TRBD1. Germline lookup yields CDR1 LNHDA and CDR2 SQIVND (reference sequence). The ends lost 4 bases at V and 5 bases at J; junction bases unmatched: 6. This CDR3 spans 15 amino acids. As DNA, the CDR3 is TGTGCCAGTAGTACTGGGACAGGGGGTGGGGAGACCCAGTACTTC. It encodes CASSTGTGGGETQYF.

V is TRBV7-8 and J is TRBJ1-3, with a possible D match to TRBD1 (6 bases). Trimming removed 5 bases from V and 0 bases from J, with 20 bases in between. Germline V CDR1 and CDR2: SGHVS, FQNEAQ. The CDR3 consists of 18 residues. The CDR3 region is CASSRTLTGYSSGNTIYF. CDR3 nucleotides: TGTGCCAGCAGCCGAACTTTAACAGGGTACAGCTCTGGAAACACCATATATTTT.

V usage is TRBV6-1 and J usage is TRBJ1-2; possibly TRBD1 for D (5 bases). CDR3 length: 16 residues. Trimming shortened V by 0 bases and J by 6 bases, and 17 bases separated the two germline ends. Germline lookup yields CDR1 MNHNS and CDR2 SASEGT. The CDR3 reads CASSEALSGATNGYTF. In DNA form, the CDR3 reads TGTGCCAGCAGTGAAGCGCTTAGTGGGGCCACGAATGGCTACACCTTC.

The rearrangement uses TRBV19 and TRBJ1-6; D gene unclear. The CDR3 is 14 amino acids. In germline, CDR1 is LNHDA, CDR2 SQIVND (reference sequence). V was clipped by 9 bases and J by 9 bases, with 18 bases between them. Here the CDR3 reads CASQDGPLFSPLHF. The CDR3 DNA reads TGTGCCAGCCAAGACGGGCCCCTTTTTTCACCCCTCCACTTT.

The chain couples TRBV28 to TRBJ2-3; D is unclear. Trimming took off 6 bases at V and 8 bases at J, with 18 bases between the two ends. CDR1 and CDR2 from the germline V gene are MDHEN and SYDVKM. This CDR3 comprises 14 residues. CDR3 DNA: TGTGCCAGCAGGCTAAGCGCTCCCGCAGGTACGCAGTATTTT. Translating gives CASRLSAPAGTQYF.

This clone was seen a few times. This chain uses TRBV10-3 with TRBJ2-7; D might be TRBD1 (5 bases). There are 14 residues in the CDR3. The ends were cut back, 4 bases at V and 2 bases at J, with 12 bases in the middle. Germline V gene sequence: CDR1 ENHRY, CDR2 SYGVKD. The CDR3 region is CAISVAQGTYEQYF. The CDR3, as DNA: TGTGCCATCAGTGTGGCCCAGGGAACCTACGAGCAGTACTTC.

The CDR3 region is CASSRPGTALAKNIQYF. The CDR3 DNA is TGCGCCAGCAGCCGCCCAGGGACAGCGTTAGCCAAAAACATTCAGTACTTC. The chain links TRBV4-1 to TRBJ2-4, with 7 bases lining up with TRBD1. CDR1 MGHRA and CDR2 YSYEKL come from the germline V gene. The CDR3 spans 17 residues. V shed 4 bases, J shed 0 bases, and the junction held 9 bases outside the gene matches.

The rearrangement uses TRBV27 and TRBJ1-2; D ambiguous. The ends were cut back, 4 bases at V and 6 bases at J, with 9 bases in the middle. The CDR3 is 12 residues long. Germline values: CDR1 MNHEY, CDR2 SMNVEV (reference sequence). The CDR3 DNA is TGTGCCAGCAGTTCAACCGGTCATGGCTACACCTTC. This sequence encodes CASSSTGHGYTF.

V gene TRBV9 combines with J gene TRBJ2-3, with D tentatively TRBD1 (7 bases). V shed 0 bases and J shed 4 bases, with 15 bases lying between them. The CDR3 has 16 residues. Germline-derived CDR1 and CDR2 are SGDLS and YYNGEE. This chain's CDR3 is CASSVETGEEADTQYF. The CDR3 DNA reads as TGTGCCAGCAGCGTAGAAACAGGGGAGGAGGCAGATACGCAGTATTTT.

This chain uses TRBV27 with TRBJ1-4; no reliable D call. Germline V CDR1 and CDR2: MNHEY, SMNVEV (reference sequence). V lost 2 bases to trimming and J lost 4 bases, with 8 bases between them. The CDR3 has 14 amino acids. The CDR3 DNA is TGTGCCAGCAGTTTAGCGGGGTTTAATGAAAAACTGTTTTTT. Protein: CASSLAGFNEKLFF.

The V and J genes are TRBV7-9 and TRBJ1-5; TRBD1 matches 8 bases. V gave up 1 base and J gave up 6 bases; unmatched junction bases: 5. The CDR3 totals 15 residues. The germline CDR1 and CDR2 sequences are SEHNR and FQNEAQ (reference sequence). CDR3 protein: CASSLDGQGGQPQHF. CDR3 bases: TGTGCCAGCAGCTTAGACGGACAGGGTGGTCAGCCCCAGCATTTT.

V usage is TRBV19 and J usage is TRBJ1-1; D is unresolved. Germline V gene data show CDR1 as LNHDA and CDR2 as SQIVND (reference sequence). The CDR3 runs 12 residues. With 2 bases removed from V and 8 bases from J, the gap between germline ends came to 9 bases. CDR3 nucleotide sequence: TGTGCCAGTAGTATACAGACGGGGGAAGCTTTCTTT. It translates to CASSIQTGEAFF.

The J gene is TRBJ1-1, the V gene TRBV19, with TRBD1 identical over 9 bases. The CDR3 runs 15 residues. From germline, CDR1 is LNHDA and CDR2 SQIVND (reference sequence). V was clipped by 5 bases and J by 0 bases; unmatched bases: 4. The CDR3 sequence is CASSPRQGVNTEAFF. The CDR3 nucleotides are TGTGCCAGTAGTCCGAGACAGGGGGTGAACACTGAAGCTTTCTTT.

V gene TRBV2 combines with J gene TRBJ2-2, with 8 bases identical to TRBD2. This CDR3 comprises 14 residues. Trimming removed 7 bases from V and 7 bases from J; junction bases left unmatched: 8. Looked up from germline, CDR1 is SNHLY and CDR2 is FYNNEI. This CDR3 is CASTGLATNGELFF. The CDR3 nucleotides are TGTGCCAGCACAGGACTAGCCACAAACGGGGAGCTGTTTTTT.

V and J are TRBV19 and TRBJ1-2, with 10 bases fitting TRBD1. V was clipped by 10 bases and J by 8 bases; unmatched bases: 19. The CDR3 contains 16 residues. Germline V CDR1 and CDR2: LNHDA, SQIVND (reference sequence). In DNA form, the CDR3 reads TGTGCCACCTCAAGGGGAAGGACAGGGGGGACGCGGGGCTACACCTTC. Translation: CATSRGRTGGTRGYTF.

The V gene is TRBV7-9, the J gene TRBJ2-5; possible D gene TRBD1, 7 bases. V lost 6 bases and J 2 bases, leaving 13 bases between the germline ends. CDR1 is SEHNR and CDR2 is FQNEAQ in the germline V gene (reference sequence). The CDR3 extends over 14 amino acids. CDR3 sequence: CASRTGEVQETQYF. The CDR3 coding sequence is TGTGCCAGCAGAACAGGGGAGGTACAAGAGACCCAGTACTTC.

The rearrangement uses TRBV5-4 and TRBJ2-2, with D hard to call. This CDR3 has 12 residues. V was shortened by 4 bases and J by 8 bases, with 9 bases between the two germline ends. Germline V gene sequence: CDR1 SGHNT, CDR2 YYREEE (reference sequence). The CDR3 bases are TGTGCCAGCAGCCCCTTCGGGGGGGAGCTGTTTTTT. Protein sequence: CASSPFGGELFF.

This clone occurred a few times. The chain joins TRBV29-1 to TRBJ1-6; 7 bases map to TRBD1. From germline, CDR1 is SQVTM and CDR2 ANQGSEA. This CDR3 has 13 amino acids. Trimming cost V 5 bases and J 7 bases; bases outside gene matches: 5. The CDR3 region has the DNA TGCAGCGTTCAGGGGACAGAAAATTCACCCCTCCACTTT. Its translation is CSVQGTENSPLHF.

The chain joins TRBV9 to TRBJ2-3, with D unclear. Germline V CDR1 and CDR2: SGDLS, YYNGEE. CDR3 length equals 14 residues. Trimming left V 4 bases short and J 5 bases short, with 14 bases between. The CDR3 reads CASSPASVLDTQYF. The CDR3 bases are TGTGCCAGCAGCCCAGCAAGCGTTTTAGATACGCAGTATTTT.

A single count supports this clone. This chain joins TRBV19 and TRBJ2-3; TRBD2 aligns across 13 bases. Germline V gene sequence: CDR1 LNHDA, CDR2 SQIVND (reference sequence). J lost 1 base, V lost 5 bases, and 0 bases had no gene match. The length of the CDR3 is 15 residues. The CDR3 DNA reads TGTGCCAGTAGTGGACTAGCGGGGGGCACAGATACGCAGTATTTT. Its protein is CASSGLAGGTDTQYF.

The V call is TRBV19, the J call TRBJ1-1; D gene uncertain. Per the germline V gene, CDR1 is LNHDA and CDR2 is SQIVND (reference sequence). The CDR3 is made up of 14 amino acids. V was trimmed by 1 base and J by 9 bases, leaving 15 bases between them. In nucleotides, the CDR3 is TGTGCCAGTAGTATAGGGTGGGCAGGAACGAAAGCTTTCTTT. The encoded protein is CASSIGWAGTKAFF.

This clone has more than one count but fewer than ten. The rearrangement joins TRBV21-1 to TRBJ1-6. TRBV21-1 has pseudogene status. This CDR3 is built from 13 residues. DNA of the CDR3: TGTGCCAGCAAGGAGGGTAGGAATTCACCCCTCCACTTT. The encoded protein is CASKEGRNSPLHF.

The rearrangement links TRBV7-2 to TRBJ1-1; possibly TRBD1 for D (6 bases). The CDR3 consists of 15 residues. V dropped 6 bases and J dropped 1 base, with 15 bases sitting between them. Germline CDR1 is SGHTA and CDR2 is FQGNSA. Here the CDR3 reads CASRLTGSGNTEAFF. The CDR3, as DNA: TGTGCCAGCAGGCTTACAGGGTCGGGGAACACTGAAGCTTTCTTT.

The V and J genes are TRBV5-1 and TRBJ1-5, with D possibly being TRBD1 (5 bases). V dropped 3 bases and J dropped 7 bases, with 11 bases sitting between them. The CDR3 covers 13 residues. CDR1 and CDR2 (germline): SGHRS, YFSETQ. CDR3 sequence (DNA): TGCGCCAGCAGCTCGCAGGGTGGACAGCCCCAGCATTTT. Translation gives CASSSQGGQPQHF.

This rearrangement joins TRBV7-9 to TRBJ1-4, with 10 bases that match TRBD1. Looked up from germline, CDR1 is SEHNR and CDR2 is FQNEAQ (reference sequence). J gave up 10 bases and V 1 base, and 6 bases lay outside the gene matches. The CDR3 length is 15 residues. As DNA, the CDR3 is TGTGCCAGCAGCTTAGATGGGACAGGGGAAGTAAAACTGTTTTTT. Encoded protein: CASSLDGTGEVKLFF.

The chain combines TRBV7-2 with TRBJ1-1; no reliable D call. The CDR3 is 14 amino acids. Trimming removed 2 bases from V and 2 bases from J, with 9 bases in between. The germline V gene has CDR1 SGHTA and CDR2 FQGNSA. This CDR3 is CASSLIQTNTEAFF. CDR3 bases: TGTGCCAGCAGCTTAATCCAGACTAACACTGAAGCTTTCTTT.

The chain joins TRBV2 to TRBJ2-3; D is unclear. Germline-derived CDR1 and CDR2 are SNHLY and FYNNEI. The V end was cut by 4 bases, the J end by 11 bases, with 13 bases between. The CDR3 contains 12 residues. CDR3 in DNA: TGTGCCAGCAGTGCGCAGGTTTCTCAGCAGTATTTT. Its protein is CASSAQVSQQYF.